These 9 T cell receptor beta chains originate from one sample sequenced in a study of post-analysis software for immune sequencing data. Study results and caveats: When patients were compared with controls, four to six TRBV segments were more frequent, TRBV5-6, TRBV5-1 and TRBV20-1 among them.

These receptors lack a known antigen. Included in the TCR beta cDNA libraries were unique molecular identifiers. TCRdb passed the PCR reads through MiXCR, listing each CDR3 protein once. The table lists about 820,000 distinct CDR3 sequences, about 57% of them singletons. Sequences were obtained from blood. These receptors all stem from a girl aged 5 to 17 with multiple sclerosis.

The rearrangement links TRBV29-1 to TRBJ2-4, with TRBD1 matching 11 bases. The end of the DNA is better explained by TRBJ2-7, so the J call may be wrong. CDR3 size: 13 residues. CDR1 is SQVTM, CDR2 ANQGSEA, per germline. CDR3 nucleotide sequence: TGCAGCGTTGAGGACAGGGGGCGAAACGAGCAGTACTTC. Protein sequence: CSVEDRGRNEQYF.

This clonotype came up a few times. Here the CDR3 reads CASRPITGAELYEQYF. CDR3 DNA sequence: TGTGCCAGCAGACCGATTACAGGGGCTGAACTCTACGAGCAGTACTTC. V is TRBV7-9 and J is TRBJ2-7; 7 positions agree with TRBD1. The junction had 14 bases not matched to a gene; V was cut back by 6 bases and J by 3 bases. The germline CDR1 and CDR2 sequences are SEHNR and FQNEAQ (reference sequence). CDR3 size: 16 residues.

This clonotype occurred a few times. The chain combines TRBV30 with TRBJ2-7, with TRBD1 identical over 7 bases. The ends lost 3 bases at V and 2 bases at J; junction bases unmatched: 10. The CDR3 consists of 15 residues. CDR1 and CDR2 from the germline V gene are GTSNPN and SVGIG (reference sequence). For the CDR3, the DNA is TGTGCCTGGAGAGAGGGACAGACGTGGACCTACGAGCAGTACTTC. Translated: CAWREGQTWTYEQYF.

A few counts support this clonotype. The chain recombines TRBV5-6 with TRBJ2-7, with D unclear. This CDR3 region has 16 residues. Trimming removed 0 bases at V and 2 bases at J, with 15 bases between. The V gene's germline CDR1 is SGHDT and CDR2 YYEEEE. CDR3 region: CASSLGWIVPTYEQYF. The CDR3, as DNA: TGTGCCAGCAGCTTGGGGTGGATTGTGCCGACCTACGAGCAGTACTTC.

This clonotype was picked up a small number of times. The rearrangement uses TRBV29-1 and TRBJ2-5, with TRBD1 identical over 8 bases. J gave up 5 bases and V 0 bases, and 11 bases lay outside the gene matches. CDR1 and CDR2 from the germline V gene are SQVTM and ANQGSEA. The CDR3 consists of 16 residues. The CDR3 here is CSVEDSEGQAMETQYF. The CDR3 nucleotides are TGCAGCGTTGAAGATTCCGAGGGACAGGCTATGGAGACCCAGTACTTC.

This chain joins TRBV7-8 and TRBJ2-4; 7 bases line up with TRBD1. The CDR3 length is 17 residues. The V gene's germline CDR1 is SGHVS and CDR2 FQNEAQ. J was trimmed by 4 bases and V by 4 bases; bases with no gene match: 13. CDR3 sequence: CASSSNKPQGLKNIQYF. CDR3 DNA sequence: TGTGCCAGCAGCTCCAACAAACCACAGGGGCTTAAAAACATTCAGTACTTC.

The V and J genes are TRBV20-1 and TRBJ2-1; 9 nucleotides align to TRBD1. With 0 bases clipped from V and 5 bases from J, the junction kept 8 bases outside the gene matches. CDR1 DFQATT and CDR2 SNEGSKA come from the germline V gene (reference sequence). The CDR3 is 16 amino acids. CDR3 bases: TGCAGTGCTAGAGATTCTGGGACAGGGATTGACAATGAGCAGTTCTTC. Its translation is CSARDSGTGIDNEQFF.

DNA for the CDR3: TGTGCCAGCAGCTTAGCGTCCAGCGGGGGGCGCTACGAGCAGTACTTC. As protein: CASSLASSGGRYEQYF. The chain couples TRBV7-2 to TRBJ2-5; TRBD2 matches at 9 bases. TRBJ2-7 explains the end of the DNA better; the J call may be wrong. This CDR3 spans 16 amino acids. Germline V gives CDR1 SGHTA, CDR2 FQGNSA.

This clonotype appeared a few times. J is TRBJ2-7 and V is TRBV12-3 or TRBV12-4; no firm D call. This CDR3 comprises 13 residues. Between the trimmed V and J ends, which lost 3 bases and 2 bases, there was a span of 8 bases. The CDR3 region is CASSLVRTYEQYF. The CDR3 bases are TGTGCCAGCAGTTTGGTCAGGACCTACGAGCAGTACTTC.